The 13 T cell receptor beta chains in this list originate from one sample, sequenced in a study of human CD8 memory T cell subsets. CCR7+ PD-1+ TIGIT+ early memory CD8+ cells with dysfunctional traits were TPEX. Libraries targeted TCR beta using 5' RACE with UMIs. TCRdb reanalyzed the 5' RACE reads and collapses them to one entry per CDR3 protein, without DNA. In total, the table holds some 7,000 distinct CDR3 sequences. The specimen was CD8+ T cells from PBMCs. These receptors were taken from a human donor in good health.

This rearrangement joins TRBV3-1 to TRBJ1-1; TCRdb designates TRBD1, a call that cannot be tested without DNA. Germline V CDR1 and CDR2: LGHDT, YNNKEL (reference sequence). CDR3 size: 17 residues. The CDR3 loop is CASSQERDRGLNTEAFF.

The rearrangement uses TRBV25-1 and TRBJ2-7; checking the TCRdb D call of TRBD1 is not possible without DNA. The germline gives CDR1 MGHDK, CDR2 SYGVNS. CDR3 length: 14 residues. CDR3 region: CASSGRTGPPEQYF.

The chain employs TRBV12-3 or TRBV12-4 and TRBJ2-7; TCRdb's D gene call, TRBD2, goes unchecked for lack of DNA. This CDR3 is built from 15 residues. CDR3: CASRHPSGSGYEQYF.

In terms of frequency, this clonotype is medium-sized. V and J are TRBV29-1 and TRBJ2-1; TCRdb calls TRBD2, which cannot be checked without DNA. Germline V gives CDR1 SQVTM, CDR2 ANQGSEA. CDR3 length: 15 residues. CDR3 protein: CSVEGGDGDYNEQFF.

This chain uses TRBV7-3 with TRBJ2-3; TCRdb indicates TRBD1, and absent DNA this call remains unverified. Germline loops: CDR1 SGHTA, CDR2 FQGTGA. The CDR3 consists of 13 residues. CDR3: CASSFLGGDTQYF.

This chain joins TRBV18 and TRBJ2-3. The CDR3 consists of 13 residues. CDR1 and CDR2 (germline): KGHSH, LQKENI. CDR3 sequence: CASSPFSTDTQYF.

The chain links TRBV28 to TRBJ2-2. This CDR3 is built from 14 residues. Germline loops: CDR1 MDHEN, CDR2 SYDVKM. The CDR3 here is CASSFMGTTGELFF.

This clonotype counts as medium-sized (0.01 to 0.1%) by frequency. The chain employs TRBV9 and TRBJ2-1; TCRdb picks TRBD1, but there is no DNA to check that call. The CDR3 covers 13 residues. From germline, CDR1 is SGDLS and CDR2 YYNGEE. The CDR3 is CASSAPPDNEQFF.

The chain links TRBV20-1 to TRBJ2-2; TCRdb picks TRBD1, but there is no DNA to check that call. This CDR3 is 15 amino acids long. Germline loops: CDR1 DFQATT, CDR2 SNEGSKA (reference sequence). This chain's CDR3 is CSAWIGGAGTGELFF.

The chain has TRBV20-1 and TRBJ2-3; the TCRdb D gene call, TRBD2, has no DNA to confirm it. Germline assignment: CDR1 DFQATT and CDR2 SNEGSKA (reference sequence). The CDR3 length is 16 residues. The CDR3 sequence: CSAPTGLAVSTDTQYF.

The CDR3 loop reads CASSEGTALPNRQFF. This sequence joins TRBV27 and TRBJ2-1; with no DNA, the TCRdb D assignment of TRBD1 cannot be verified. The CDR3 runs to 15 residues. Germline values: CDR1 MNHEY, CDR2 SMNVEV (reference sequence).

By frequency, this clonotype registers medium-sized (0.01 to 0.1%). The rearrangement links TRBV7-9 to TRBJ2-7. This CDR3 is 13 amino acids long. Germline CDR1 is SEHNR and CDR2 is FQNEAQ (reference sequence). The CDR3 loop reads CASSSNKGFEQYF.

The V gene is TRBV6-6, the J gene TRBJ2-1; the TCRdb D gene call, TRBD2, has no DNA to confirm it. This CDR3 has 16 residues. Germline V gene sequence: CDR1 MNHNY, CDR2 SVGAGI (reference sequence). CDR3 sequence reads: CASSRTSGGPGCEQFF.